What follows describes a single T cell receptor beta chain. Unique molecular identifiers were present on cDNA, and template switching added a universal primer site. MiXCR, applied by TCRdb to the 5' RACE reads, yields one record per CDR3 protein. The table has some 1,700,000 distinct CDR3 sequences, about 30% seen once. This entry belongs to a study of identical twins. The specimen was cord blood. This receptor was identified in a newborn girl in good health.

The CDR3 DNA sequence: TGTGCCAGCACCCCACTAGCGGACCGTGGAGATACGCAGTATTTT. It encodes CASTPLADRGDTQYF. The V and J genes are TRBV27 and TRBJ2-3; 8 nucleotides line up with TRBD2. Looked up from germline, CDR1 is MNHEY and CDR2 is SMNVEV (reference sequence). This CDR3 has 15 amino acids. V dropped 7 bases and J dropped 5; count of bases not matched to a gene: 11.